The 8 T cell receptor beta chains below all came from one sample that was sequenced in a study of blood T cell repertoires in COVID-19. Only in-frame clones appear in the TCRdb table, and some are missing; sequencing was by immunoSEQ multiplex PCR. The sample shows some 270,000 clones, approximately 90% of them seen only once. Sequenced material: PBMCs or T cells enriched from blood (not recorded which). Receptor source: a woman aged 25 to 39 with acute COVID-19.

The chain is built from TRBV9 and TRBJ1-3; 8 positions agree with TRBD1. The junction had 4 bases not matched to a gene; V was cut back by 0 bases and J by 5 bases. The CDR3 runs 15 residues. Looked up from germline, CDR1 is SGDLS and CDR2 is YYNGEE. The CDR3 is CASSVAQGGRNTIYF. As DNA, the CDR3 is TGTGCCAGCAGCGTAGCACAGGGGGGGAGAAACACCATATATTTT.

The chain employs TRBV4-1 and TRBJ2-7; the D is unclear. This CDR3 is 15 amino acids long. V lost 0 bases to trimming and J lost 0 bases, with 9 bases between them. Germline V gene data show CDR1 as MGHRA and CDR2 as YSYEKL. CDR3: CASSQEAKSSYEQYF. CDR3 nucleotides: TGCGCCAGCAGCCAAGAGGCCAAAAGCTCCTACGAGCAGTACTTC.

CDR3 amino acids: CASSVVTGDTDTQYF. The CDR3 DNA follows: TGTGCCAGCAGCGTAGTGACAGGGGACACAGATACGCAGTATTTT. V usage is TRBV9 and J usage is TRBJ2-3; 8 positions agree with TRBD1. This CDR3 spans 15 amino acids. The germline CDR1 and CDR2 sequences are SGDLS and YYNGEE. V lost 0 bases, J lost 2 bases, and 2 bases stayed unmatched.

The chain uses TRBV4-3 and TRBJ2-7; 10 bases are shared with TRBD2. Germline-derived CDR1 and CDR2 are LGHNA and YSLEER. CDR3 size: 18 residues. J lost 3 bases, V lost 2 bases, and 13 bases had no gene match. CDR3 in DNA: TGCGCCAGCAGCCAACGAGGCGAAGATAGCGGGAGGATCTACGAGCAGTACTTC. Amino acid sequence: CASSQRGEDSGRIYEQYF.

Details on this clone: Within the sample, other DNA sequences also encode this same CDR3. This sequence joins TRBV7-3 and TRBJ2-3, with D tentatively TRBD2 (5 bases). V was shortened by 4 bases and J by 2 bases, with 10 bases between the two germline ends. This CDR3 spans 14 amino acids. CDR1 is SGHTA, CDR2 FQGTGA, per germline. CDR3 nucleotides: TGTGCCAGCAGCTCTCGGACTTCCACAGATACGCAGTATTTT. Translating it yields CASSSRTSTDTQYF.

This chain connects TRBV19 to TRBJ2-1; 16 nucleotides align to TRBD2. CDR3 length: 18 amino acids. The V segment lost 5 bases and the J segment 8 bases; nucleotides outside the gene matches: 12. Germline lookup yields CDR1 LNHDA and CDR2 SQIVND (reference sequence). CDR3 sequence: CASSLGLAGGPGRDEQFF. DNA for the CDR3: TGTGCCAGTAGTCTGGGACTAGCGGGAGGGCCGGGTCGGGATGAGCAGTTCTTC. Full variable domain (remainder filled in from reference TRBV19 and TRBJ2-1): DGGITQSPKYLFRKEGQNVTLSCEQNLNHDAMYWYRQDPGQGLRLIYYSQIVNDFQKGDIAEGYSVSREKKESFPLTVTSAQKNPTAFYLCASSLGLAGGPGRDEQFFGPGTRLTVL.

V usage is TRBV3-1 (or the pseudogene TRBV3-2) and J usage is TRBJ2-3; 8 nucleotides agree with TRBD1. The CDR3 spans 12 residues. The V gene end was trimmed by 6 bases and the J gene end by 9 bases; junction bases not matched to a gene: 5. Germline CDR1 LGHDT, CDR2 YNNKEL (reference sequence). The CDR3 nucleotides are TGTGCCAGCAGAACAGGGGGAGCAACGCAGTATTTT. Protein sequence: CASRTGGATQYF.

The chain is built from TRBV27 and TRBJ1-6; TRBD1 agrees at 9 bases. The V segment lost 6 bases and the J segment 8 bases; nucleotides outside the gene matches: 11. Per the germline V gene, CDR1 is MNHEY and CDR2 is SMNVEV (reference sequence). The CDR3 sequence is 16 residues long. This CDR3 reads CASSPRTGTGYSPLHF. CDR3 DNA sequence: TGTGCCAGCAGCCCCCGGACCGGGACAGGGTATTCACCCCTCCACTTT.